This is a list of T cell receptor beta chains from one sample in a study of cytomegalovirus exposure and HLA in healthy donors. Assay used: immunoSEQ multiplex PCR; TCRdb lists only in-frame clones, some missing. In the table there are more than 150,000 clones, roughly 82% of which are singletons. Sequenced sample: PBMCs. These TCRs come from a man in his forties or fifties in good health and CMV-seronegative. CDR3s include the opening cysteine and the closing phenylalanine or tryptophan. The D gene is left open where the match is weak. Rows may omit the clone size; those that give it use once, few, many or a size class.

14 | . | TRBJ2-7 | TRBD2 | TRBV11-3 | CASSSGGRLGEQYF | TGTGCCAGCAGCTCGGGGGGGCGTCTTGGGGAGCAGTACTTC
14 | . | TRBJ2-2 | TRBD1 | TRBV30 | CAWGTGGVAGELFF | TGTGCCTGGGGGACAGGGGGCGTCGCCGGGGAGCTGTTTTTT
16 | once | TRBJ1-1 | TRBD1 | TRBV19 | CASKKGTGLMNTEAFF | TGTGCCAGCAAAAAAGGGACAGGTCTCATGAACACTGAAGCTTTCTTT
15 | few | TRBJ2-2 | TRBD2 | TRBV30 | CASKGGTRIAGELFF | TGTGCCTCAAAAGGTGGGACTAGGATCGCCGGGGAGCTGTTTTTT
14 | . | TRBJ1-1 | TRBD1 | TRBV29-1 | CSGTDRGESTEAFF | TGCAGCGGAACCGACAGGGGAGAGAGCACTGAAGCTTTCTTT
13 | once | TRBJ1-3 | . | TRBV25-1 | CASSDPGRNTIYF | TGTGCCAGCAGTGATCCAGGCCGAAACACCATATATTTT
12 | few | TRBJ1-2 | . | TRBV2 | CASKTVLYGYTF | TGTGCCAGCAAGACAGTCCTCTATGGCTACACCTTC
15 | . | TRBJ2-7 | . | TRBV6-1 | CASRPRGEGLGEQYF | TGTGCCAGCAGACCGAGGGGGGAGGGTCTCGGCGAGCAGTACTTC
16 | . | TRBJ1-5 | TRBD1 | TRBV19 | CASSHAGTGGEQPQHF | TGTGCCAGTAGTCACGCCGGGACAGGGGGCGAGCAGCCCCAGCATTTT
17 | . | TRBJ1-4 | . | TRBV9 | CASSVGGPRAHNEKLFF | TGTGCCAGCAGCGTAGGGGGCCCACGGGCTCATAATGAAAAACTGTTTTTT
14 | . | TRBJ1-3 | . | TRBV11-2 | CASSSGQSRNTIYF | TGTGCCAGCAGCTCCGGACAATCGAGAAACACCATATATTTT
16 | few | TRBJ1-5 | TRBD1 | TRBV28 | CASSSRDREVSQPQHF | TGTGCCAGCAGTTCCCGGGACAGGGAGGTGAGTCAGCCCCAGCATTTT
13 | . | TRBJ2-7 | . | TRBV4-2 | CASSPEGGREQYF | TGTGCCAGCAGCCCCGAGGGGGGGCGCGAGCAGTACTTC
12 | . | TRBJ2-7 | . | TRBV7-9 | CASSFISYEQYF | TGTGCCAGCAGCTTTATTTCCTACGAGCAGTACTTC
14 | . | TRBJ2-7 | . | TRBV6-5 | CASSELGGSYEQYF | TGTGCCAGCAGTGAGTTGGGGGGTAGTTACGAGCAGTACTTC